Sequencing of this T cell receptor beta chain was carried out in a study of blood T cell repertoires in COVID-19. In the authors' methods: The authors estimated nucleated cell counts from reference gene primer amplification. Sequencing was performed with immunoSEQ multiplex PCR; in TCRdb, only in-frame clones are kept and a portion is missing. The D gene and trimming were derived from the DNA, and the V and J assignments and clone size from that table. The repertoire holds about 160,000 clones, approximately 82% seen once, with 22% in the top ten. This clone appeared many times. Deletions cut 6 bases from V and 9 bases from J, with 18 bases between. Germline V gives CDR1 SGHTA, CDR2 FQGNSA. CDR3 length: 14 residues.

The sample was peripheral blood. This clonotype was obtained from a woman older than 75 with acute or convalescent COVID-19. The chain recombines TRBV7-2 with TRBJ2-1; a possible D gene is TRBD2 (5 bases). In DNA form, the CDR3 reads TGTGCCAGCAGTCCCTCCCGACCTGCGGGTGAGCAGTTCTTC. This translates into CASSPSRPAGEQFF.